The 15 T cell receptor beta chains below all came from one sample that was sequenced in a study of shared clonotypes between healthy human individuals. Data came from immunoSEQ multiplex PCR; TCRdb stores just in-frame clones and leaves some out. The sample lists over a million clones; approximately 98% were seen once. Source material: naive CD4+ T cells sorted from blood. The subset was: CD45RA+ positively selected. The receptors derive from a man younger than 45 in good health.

In DNA form, the CDR3 reads TGTGCCAGTAGTATCGAAGGTTCAGGGCCCCAGCATTTT. As protein: CASSIEGSGPQHF. V gene TRBV19 combines with J gene TRBJ1-5, with D uncertain. CDR3 length: 13 amino acids. CDR1 is LNHDA, CDR2 SQIVND, per germline (reference sequence). Trimming stripped 3 bases from V and 9 bases from J, with 12 bases between.

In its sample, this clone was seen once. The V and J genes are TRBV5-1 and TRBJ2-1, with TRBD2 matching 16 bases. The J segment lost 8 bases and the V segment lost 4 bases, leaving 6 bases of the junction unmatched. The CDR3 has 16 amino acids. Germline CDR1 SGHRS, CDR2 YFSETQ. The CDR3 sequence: CASSLGLAGGEYEQFF. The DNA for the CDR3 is TGCGCCAGCAGCCTGGGACTAGCGGGAGGGGAGTATGAGCAGTTCTTC.

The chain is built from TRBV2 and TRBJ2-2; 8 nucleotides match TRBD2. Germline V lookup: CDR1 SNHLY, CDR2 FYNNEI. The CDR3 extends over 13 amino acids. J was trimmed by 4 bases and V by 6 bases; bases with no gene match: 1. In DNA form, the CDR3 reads TGTGCCAGCAGGGGACTAGTCACCGGGGAGCTGTTTTTT. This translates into CASRGLVTGELFF.

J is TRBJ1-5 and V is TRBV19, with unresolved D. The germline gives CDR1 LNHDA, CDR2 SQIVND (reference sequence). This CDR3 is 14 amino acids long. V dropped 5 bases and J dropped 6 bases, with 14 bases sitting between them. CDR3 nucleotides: TGTGCCAGTAGTGCACGGGATAGAGTTCAGCCCCAGCATTTT. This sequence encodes CASSARDRVQPQHF.

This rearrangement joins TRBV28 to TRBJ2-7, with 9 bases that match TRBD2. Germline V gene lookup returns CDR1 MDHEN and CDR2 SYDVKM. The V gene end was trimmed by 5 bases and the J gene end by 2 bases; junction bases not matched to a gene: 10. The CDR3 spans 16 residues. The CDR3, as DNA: TGTGCCAGCAGTCCCCCGACTAGCGGACCCACCTACGAGCAGTACTTC. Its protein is CASSPPTSGPTYEQYF.

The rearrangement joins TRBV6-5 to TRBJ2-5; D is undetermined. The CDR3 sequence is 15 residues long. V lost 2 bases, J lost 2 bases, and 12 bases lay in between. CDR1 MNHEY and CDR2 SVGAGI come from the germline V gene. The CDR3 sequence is CASSYISRLQETQYF. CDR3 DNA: TGTGCCAGCAGTTACATTAGTCGGCTGCAAGAGACCCAGTACTTC.

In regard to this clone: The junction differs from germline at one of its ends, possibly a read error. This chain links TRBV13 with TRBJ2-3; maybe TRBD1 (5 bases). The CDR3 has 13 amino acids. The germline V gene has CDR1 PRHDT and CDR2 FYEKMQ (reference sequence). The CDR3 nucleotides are TGTGCCAGCAGTTTAGGGCGGTCCCAGGGGCAGTATTTT. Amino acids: CASSLGRSQGQYF.

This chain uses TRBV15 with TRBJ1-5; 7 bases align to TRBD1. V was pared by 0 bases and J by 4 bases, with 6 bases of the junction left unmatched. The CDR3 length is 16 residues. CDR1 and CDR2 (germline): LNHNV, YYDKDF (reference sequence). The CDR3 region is CATSRDPGQLNQPQHF. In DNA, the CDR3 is TGTGCCACCAGCAGAGACCCGGGACAGCTAAATCAGCCCCAGCATTTT.

CDR3 coding DNA: TGTGCCAGCAGCTTAGAAATGACAGGGTCGGACACCGGGGAGCTGTTTTTT. Residues: CASSLEMTGSDTGELFF. The chain joins TRBV11-3 to TRBJ2-2, with 7 bases fitting TRBD1. V shed 0 bases and J 3 bases; nucleotides not matched to a gene: 7. The CDR3 is made up of 17 amino acids. Germline CDR1 reads SGHNT; CDR2 reads YENEEA. The full variable domain, rest sourced from reference TRBV11-3 and TRBJ2-2, is EAGVVQSPRYKIIEKKQPVAFWCNPISGHNTLYWYLQNLGQGPELLIRYENEEAVDDSQLPKDRFSAERLKGVDSTLKIQPAELGDSAVYLCASSLEMTGSDTGELFFGEGSRLTVL.

The CDR3 reads CASSRGTPKRQYF. As DNA, the CDR3 is TGTGCCAGCAGCCGCGGGACACCTAAGAGGCAGTACTTC. The chain is built from TRBV11-3 and TRBJ2-7; D assignment may be TRBD1 or TRBD2 (6 bases each). V dropped 5 bases and J dropped 9 bases, with 17 bases sitting between them. This CDR3 has 13 residues. Germline lookup yields CDR1 SGHNT and CDR2 YENEEA.

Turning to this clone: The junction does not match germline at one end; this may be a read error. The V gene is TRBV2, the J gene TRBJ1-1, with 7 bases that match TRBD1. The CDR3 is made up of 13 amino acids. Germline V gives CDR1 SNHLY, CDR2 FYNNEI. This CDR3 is CASSPLPYSGTAF. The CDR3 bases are TGTGCCAGCAGTCCGCTACCTTACTCCGGGACAGCTTTT.

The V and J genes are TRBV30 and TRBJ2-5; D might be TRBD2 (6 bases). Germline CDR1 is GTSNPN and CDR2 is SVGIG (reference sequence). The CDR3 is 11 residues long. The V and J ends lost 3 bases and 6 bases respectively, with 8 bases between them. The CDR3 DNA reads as TGTGCCTGGAGGGAGGGGAAGACCCAGTACTTC. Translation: CAWREGKTQYF. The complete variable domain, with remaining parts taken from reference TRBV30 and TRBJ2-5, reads SQTIHQWPATLVQPVGSPLSLECTVEGTSNPNLYWYRQAAGRGLQLLFYSVGIGQISSEVPQNLSASRPQDRQFILSSKKLLLSDSGFYLCAWREGKTQYFGPGTRLLVL.

CDR3 amino acids: CASSFRAGDTGELFF. The CDR3 DNA reads as TGTGCCAGCAGCTTCCGGGCTGGCGACACCGGGGAGCTGTTTTTT. The rearrangement links TRBV7-3 to TRBJ2-2, with D hard to call. The CDR3 contains 15 residues. Looked up from germline, CDR1 is SGHTA and CDR2 is FQGTGA. V gave up 3 bases and J gave up 3 bases, with 11 bases separating them.

The DNA for the CDR3 is TGCAGCGTTCCAGAATCAGATACGCAGTATTTT. It is translated as CSVPESDTQYF. This rearrangement joins TRBV29-1 to TRBJ2-3; D remains unclear. V lost 5 bases to trimming and J lost 4 bases, with 7 bases between them. Germline V gene data show CDR1 as SQVTM and CDR2 as ANQGSEA. CDR3 length: 11 residues.

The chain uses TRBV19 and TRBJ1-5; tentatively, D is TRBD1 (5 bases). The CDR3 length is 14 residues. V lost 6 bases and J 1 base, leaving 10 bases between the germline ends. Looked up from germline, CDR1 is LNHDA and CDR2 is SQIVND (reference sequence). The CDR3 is CASRRQTSNQPQHF. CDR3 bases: TGTGCCAGTAGGCGACAGACCAGCAATCAGCCCCAGCATTTT.